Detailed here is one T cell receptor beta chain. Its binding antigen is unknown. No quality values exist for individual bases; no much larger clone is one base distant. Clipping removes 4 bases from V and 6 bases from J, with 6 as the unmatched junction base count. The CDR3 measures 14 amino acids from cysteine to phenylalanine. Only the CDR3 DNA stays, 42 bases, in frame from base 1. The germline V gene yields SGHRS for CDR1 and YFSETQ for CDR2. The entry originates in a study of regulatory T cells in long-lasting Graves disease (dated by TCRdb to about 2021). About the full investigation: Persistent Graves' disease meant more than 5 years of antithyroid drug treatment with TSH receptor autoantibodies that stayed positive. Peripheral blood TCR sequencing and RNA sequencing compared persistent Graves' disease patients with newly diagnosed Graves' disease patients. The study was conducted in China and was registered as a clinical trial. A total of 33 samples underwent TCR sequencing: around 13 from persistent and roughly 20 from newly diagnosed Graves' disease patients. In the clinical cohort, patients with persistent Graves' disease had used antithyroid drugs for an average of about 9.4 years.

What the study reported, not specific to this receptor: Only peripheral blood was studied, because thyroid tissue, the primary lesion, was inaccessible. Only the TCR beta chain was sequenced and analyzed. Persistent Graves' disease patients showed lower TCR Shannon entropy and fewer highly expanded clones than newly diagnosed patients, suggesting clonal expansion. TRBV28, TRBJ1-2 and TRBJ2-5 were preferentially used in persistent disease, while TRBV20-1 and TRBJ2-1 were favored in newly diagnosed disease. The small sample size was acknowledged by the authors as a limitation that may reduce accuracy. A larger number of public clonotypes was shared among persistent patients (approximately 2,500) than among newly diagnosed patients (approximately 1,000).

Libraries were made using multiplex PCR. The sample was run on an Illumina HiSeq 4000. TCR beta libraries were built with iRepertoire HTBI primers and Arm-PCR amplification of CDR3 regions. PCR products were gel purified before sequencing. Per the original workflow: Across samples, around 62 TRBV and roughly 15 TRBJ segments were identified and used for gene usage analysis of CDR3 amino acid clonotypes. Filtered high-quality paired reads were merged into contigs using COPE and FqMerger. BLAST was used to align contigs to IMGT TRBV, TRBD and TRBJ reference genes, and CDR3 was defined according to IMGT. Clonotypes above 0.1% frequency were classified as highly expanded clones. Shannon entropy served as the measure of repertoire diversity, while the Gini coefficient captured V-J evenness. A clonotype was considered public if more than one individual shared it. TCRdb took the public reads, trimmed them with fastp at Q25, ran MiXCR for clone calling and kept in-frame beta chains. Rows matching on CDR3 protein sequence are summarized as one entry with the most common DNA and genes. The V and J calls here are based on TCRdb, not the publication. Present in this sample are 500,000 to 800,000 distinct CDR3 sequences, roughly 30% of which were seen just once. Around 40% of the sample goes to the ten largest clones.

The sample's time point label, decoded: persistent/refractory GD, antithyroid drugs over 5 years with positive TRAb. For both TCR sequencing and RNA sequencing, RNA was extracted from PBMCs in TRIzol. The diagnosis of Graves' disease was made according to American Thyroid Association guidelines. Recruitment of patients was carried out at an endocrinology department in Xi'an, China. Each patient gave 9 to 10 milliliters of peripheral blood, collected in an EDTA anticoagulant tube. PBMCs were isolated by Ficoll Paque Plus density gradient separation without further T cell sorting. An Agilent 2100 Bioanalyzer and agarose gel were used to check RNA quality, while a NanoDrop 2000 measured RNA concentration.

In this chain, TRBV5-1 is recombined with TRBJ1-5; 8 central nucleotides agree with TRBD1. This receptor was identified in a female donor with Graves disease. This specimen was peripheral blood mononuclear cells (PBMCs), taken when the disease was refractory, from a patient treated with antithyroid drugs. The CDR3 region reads CASSIQGGSQPQHF. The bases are TGCGCCAGCAGCATACAGGGGGGAAGTCAGCCCCAGCATTTT.